This entry lists 17 T cell receptor beta chains sequenced from one sample in a study of T-cell memory formation after mild COVID-19. TCRdb re-derived calls from the 5' RACE reads in MiXCR, one entry per CDR3 protein. The sample consists of approximately 89,000 distinct CDR3 sequences, roughly 13% of them appearing once. The sample taken for sequencing was PBMCs or a T cell subset sorted from them (not recorded which). The receptors derive from a man aged 18-30 years who had mild COVID-19 (a few samples of this study predate the infection). Cell type and time point are not known.

The chain has TRBV4-1 and TRBJ2-3; the D gene is possibly TRBD2 (5 bases). V lost 3 bases and J lost 6, with 10 bases in between. This CDR3 region has 13 residues. Per the germline V gene, CDR1 is MGHRA and CDR2 is YSYEKL. DNA for the CDR3: TGCGCCAGCAGCCAGGGTCCGGGGGATACGCAGTATTTT. Translated: CASSQGPGDTQYF.

The rearrangement uses TRBV9 and TRBJ2-1; D call uncertain. The germline V and J ends were trimmed by 0 bases and 3 bases, with 7 bases remaining between them. Germline CDR1 is SGDLS and CDR2 is YYNGEE. The CDR3 is 14 amino acids. CDR3 bases: TGTGCCAGCAGCGTAGGTCCGGTCTACAATGAGCAGTTCTTC. Translation: CASSVGPVYNEQFF.

This clonotype was seen more than once but under ten times. The chain couples TRBV5-1 to TRBJ2-7; tentatively, D is TRBD1 (6 bases). The germline gives CDR1 SGHRS, CDR2 YFSETQ. Trimming removed 7 bases from V and 3 bases from J, with 14 bases in between. CDR3 size: 13 residues. CDR3 nucleotide sequence: TGCGCCAGCGCGAACGACAGGTTCTACGAGCAGTACTTC. Its translation: CASANDRFYEQYF.

V gene TRBV4-1 combines with J gene TRBJ1-6, with 8 bases that match TRBD1. Germline trimming cut 3 bases from V and 10 bases from J; bases unmatched to any gene: 5. Germline V gene data show CDR1 as MGHRA and CDR2 as YSYEKL. The CDR3 runs 14 residues. The CDR3 nucleotides read TGCGCCAGCAGCCAGGACAGGGTCGGGTCACCCCTCCACTTT. Its protein product is CASSQDRVGSPLHF.

This clonotype has more than one count but fewer than ten. This chain links TRBV7-8 with TRBJ1-2; perhaps TRBD1 as D (6 bases). The CDR3 totals 15 residues. Trimming took 5 bases from V and 2 from J, leaving 15 bases between them. Germline-derived CDR1 and CDR2 are SGHVS and FQNEAQ. The CDR3 region has the DNA TGTGCCAGCAGCAACCCCGCCAGGGGAAACTATGGCTACACCTTC. The encoded protein is CASSNPARGNYGYTF. Full variable domain (rest looked up from reference TRBV7-8 and TRBJ1-2): GAGVSQSPRYKVAKRGQDVALRCDPISGHVSLFWYQQALGQGPEFLTYFQNEAQLDKSGLPSDRFFAERPEGSVSTLKIQRTQQEDSAVYLCASSNPARGNYGYTFGSGTRLTVV.

This clonotype came up a few times. V is TRBV4-1 and J is TRBJ2-7, with D perhaps matching TRBD1 (6 bases). The CDR3 has 14 amino acids. Per germline, CDR1 MGHRA and CDR2 YSYEKL. The V and J ends lost 1 base and 2 bases respectively, with 9 bases between them. CDR3 in amino acids: CASSQGQVAYEQYF. The CDR3 nucleotides are TGCGCCAGCAGCCAAGGACAGGTAGCCTACGAGCAGTACTTC.

In this sample, this clonotype turned up many times. The rearrangement uses TRBV7-2 and TRBJ2-1, with TRBD1 matching over 7 bases. From germline, CDR1 is SGHTA and CDR2 FQGNSA. V lost 1 base to trimming and J lost 4 bases; unmatched junction nucleotides: 7. The length of the CDR3 is 16 residues. CDR3 amino acids: CASSLGLPGQYNEQFF. CDR3 sequence (DNA): TGTGCCAGCAGCTTAGGGCTTCCGGGACAGTACAATGAGCAGTTCTTC.

In this sample, this clonotype turned up a few times. V gene TRBV2 combines with J gene TRBJ2-5; 16 bases fit TRBD2. The J segment lost 5 bases and the V segment lost 3 bases, leaving 3 bases of the junction unmatched. The CDR3 loop spans 16 amino acids. Germline CDR1 reads SNHLY; CDR2 reads FYNNEI. DNA of the CDR3: TGTGCCAGCAGTGATGGGACTAGCGGGGGGGCTGAGACCCAGTACTTC. Encoded protein: CASSDGTSGGAETQYF.

J is TRBJ2-1 and V is TRBV9; 10 bases are a match to TRBD1. This CDR3 spans 14 amino acids. Germline CDR1 is SGDLS and CDR2 is YYNGEE. The V gene end was trimmed by 3 bases and the J gene end by 5 bases; junction bases not matched to a gene: 2. Here the CDR3 DNA reads TGTGCCAGCAGCGGGGGACAGGGGAACAATGAGCAGTTCTTC. Residues: CASSGGQGNNEQFF.

The J gene is TRBJ1-1, the V gene TRBV15, with unresolved D. V lost 0 bases, J lost 5 bases, and 25 bases lay in between. The CDR3 is 19 amino acids. Germline lookup yields CDR1 LNHNV and CDR2 YYDKDF (reference sequence). DNA of the CDR3: TGTGCCACCAGCAGAGATCCGCCGGATCGTGGCGGGATTAGGACTGAAGCTTTCTTT. Protein product: CATSRDPPDRGGIRTEAFF.

In this sample, this clonotype turned up a few times. CDR3 DNA: TGTGCCAGCAGTTCCCCTTCGGACTCCAACGAAGGAAACTATGGCTACACCTTC. Protein: CASSSPSDSNEGNYGYTF. This chain uses TRBV6-5 with TRBJ1-2; D gene ambiguous. Trimming cost V 4 bases and J 2 bases, with 23 bases left between them. Germline V lookup: CDR1 MNHEY, CDR2 SVGAGI. The CDR3 extends over 18 amino acids.

The rearrangement uses TRBV7-9 and TRBJ1-3; D is uncertain. Germline V gives CDR1 SEHNR, CDR2 FQNEAQ (reference sequence). The CDR3 consists of 12 residues. V was shortened by 3 bases and J by 8 bases, with 8 bases between the two germline ends. The CDR3 reads CASSFARDTIYF. The CDR3 DNA reads as TGTGCCAGCAGCTTTGCTCGAGACACCATATATTTT.

J is TRBJ2-5 and V is TRBV7-2; D ambiguous. Looked up from germline, CDR1 is SGHTA and CDR2 is FQGNSA. The CDR3 extends over 15 amino acids. V was cut by 1 base and J by 5 bases, with 14 bases left in between. The CDR3 reads CASSLEGSPWETQYF. In nucleotides, the CDR3 is TGTGCCAGCAGCTTAGAGGGAAGTCCCTGGGAGACCCAGTACTTC.

This clonotype has more than one count but fewer than ten. The chain joins TRBV6-5 to TRBJ2-7; D might be TRBD2 (7 bases). CDR1 and CDR2 from the germline V gene are MNHEY and SVGAGI. The CDR3 contains 13 residues. V was shortened by 2 bases and J by 6 bases, with 11 bases between the two germline ends. This CDR3 is CASSYGGAAEQYF. The CDR3 DNA follows: TGTGCCAGCAGTTACGGGGGGGCGGCCGAGCAGTACTTC.

This clonotype was counted only a few times. The chain couples TRBV12-3 or TRBV12-4 to TRBJ1-1, with D unclear. CDR3 length equals 13 residues. Trimming pared 2 bases from V and 0 bases from J, leaving 4 bases between. CDR3 in DNA: TGTGCCAGCAGTTTATGGCTGAACACTGAAGCTTTCTTT. Its translation: CASSLWLNTEAFF.

This chain connects TRBV6-2 or TRBV6-3 to TRBJ1-5; 8 bases are a match to TRBD1. This CDR3 is 14 amino acids long. Losses at the gene ends were 7 bases for V and 6 bases for J; bases not matched to a gene: 8. Germline CDR1 and CDR2: MNHEY and SVGEGT. CDR3 sequence: CASNTGGLGQPQHF. The CDR3 DNA reads as TGTGCCAGCAACACAGGGGGTCTCGGTCAGCCCCAGCATTTT.

The sample holds many counts of this clonotype. The J gene is TRBJ2-3, the V gene TRBV6-5; no definite D call. Trimming cost V 2 bases and J 3 bases, with 9 bases left between them. Germline CDR1 and CDR2: MNHEY and SVGAGI. This CDR3 is 14 amino acids long. The CDR3 loop is CASSYGWATDTQYF. The CDR3 DNA reads as TGTGCCAGCAGTTACGGCTGGGCGACAGATACGCAGTATTTT.